The rows below give T cell receptor beta chains drawn from one sample of a study of PD-L1 blockade in urothelial cancer. Libraries were prepared by immunoSEQ multiplex PCR; TCRdb keeps only in-frame clonotypes and omits some of them. This table holds approximately 50,000 clones, around 84% found once. This material consisted of PBMCs, taken around atezolizumab (anti-PD-L1) treatment. The receptors stem from a man in his sixties or seventies with urothelial cancer. The CDR3 runs from the conserved cysteine through the conserved F or W. The D gene is left open where the match is weak. Clone size is shown for a subset of rows, as once, few, many or a class of expanded clone.

d_call | j_call | v_call | clone_size | cdr3_aa | cdr3_nt
NA | TRBJ1-5 | TRBV9 | NA | CASSASGGSNQPQHF | TGTGCCAGCAGCGCTTCGGGGGGTAGCAATCAGCCCCAGCATTTT
NA | TRBJ2-6 | TRBV6-1 | NA | CASTSLAGANVLTF | TGTGCCAGCACCTCATTAGCTGGGGCCAACGTCCTGACTTTC
TRBD1 | TRBJ1-2 | TRBV5-6 | NA | CASSLLGTGVYGYTF | TGTGCCAGCAGCCTACTCGGGACAGGGGTCTATGGCTACACCTTC
NA | TRBJ1-1 | TRBV18 | NA | CASSPKSQDNTEAFF | TGTGCCAGCTCACCAAAGTCCCAGGATAACACTGAAGCTTTCTTT
NA | TRBJ2-7 | TRBV27 | few | CASSLRGRDEQYF | TGTGCCAGCAGTTTAAGGGGCAGGGACGAGCAGTACTTC
TRBD1 | TRBJ2-2 | TRBV5-8 | NA | CASSSGTGVTGELFF | TGTGCCAGCAGTTCCGGGACAGGGGTCACCGGGGAGCTGTTTTTT
TRBD1 | TRBJ2-7 | TRBV25-1 | NA | CASGRDRGRQQYF | TGTGCCAGCGGCCGGGACAGGGGAAGACAGCAGTACTTC
NA | TRBJ1-1 | TRBV19 | few | CASSNPGANTEAFF | TGTGCCAGTAGTAATCCGGGAGCGAACACTGAAGCTTTCTTT
TRBD1 | TRBJ1-5 | TRBV28 | NA | CASVPTGIRQPQHF | TGTGCCAGCGTACCGACAGGGATTAGGCAGCCCCAGCATTTT
NA | TRBJ1-1 | TRBV27 | NA | CASREGGEAFF | TGTGCCAGCAGGGAGGGCGGAGAAGCTTTCTTT
TRBD1 | TRBJ2-5 | TRBV6-5 | NA | CASSLGATGVETQYF | TGTGCCAGCAGCCTCGGGGCCACAGGGGTCGAGACCCAGTACTTC
TRBD2 | TRBJ2-5 | TRBV29-1 | NA | CSVYGLAERETQYF | TGCAGCGTTTACGGACTAGCGGAGAGAGAGACCCAGTACTTC
NA | TRBJ1-1 | TRBV6-1 | NA | CASQEVAEAFF | TGTGCCAGCCAAGAGGTCGCTGAAGCTTTCTTT
TRBD1 | TRBJ1-4 | TRBV28 | NA | CASSPQTGSGEKLFF | TGTGCCAGCAGTCCGCAGACAGGGTCTGGGGAAAAACTGTTTTTT
TRBD1 | TRBJ2-7 | TRBV5-1 | NA | CASSLRGQKSYEQYF | TGCGCCAGCAGCTTGCGGGGACAGAAGTCATACGAGCAGTACTTC
NA | TRBJ2-7 | TRBV5-1 | NA | CASSFGGVVHF | TGCGCCAGCAGCTTCGGCGGGGTGGTGCACTTC
NA | TRBJ1-4 | TRBV21-1 | NA | CASSRRQGANPNEKLFF | TGTGCCAGCAGCAGGAGACAGGGGGCTAACCCGAATGAAAAACTGTTTTTT
NA | TRBJ2-7 | TRBV28 | NA | CASSPPSGTYEQYF | TGTGCCAGCAGTCCCCCCAGCGGGACATACGAGCAGTACTTC
NA | TRBJ2-2 | TRBV7-6 | NA | CASREQKNTGELFF | TGTGCCAGCAGGGAACAGAAGAACACCGGGGAGCTGTTTTTT
TRBD2 | TRBJ2-1 | TRBV19 | NA | CASSTRGGEQFF | TGTGCCAGTAGCACCCGGGGGGGCGAGCAGTTCTTC
TRBD1 | TRBJ2-1 | TRBV2 | NA | CASSRDSGTYNEQFF | TGTGCCAGCAGCCGGGACAGCGGAACCTACAATGAGCAGTTCTTC
TRBD1 | TRBJ2-2 | TRBV7-3 | NA | CASSSTPGQGTRGELFF | TGTGCCAGCAGCTCAACCCCGGGACAGGGGACTCGCGGGGAGCTGTTTTTT
NA | TRBJ2-5 | TRBV9 | NA | CASSTTGQETQYF | TGTGCCAGCAGTACAACAGGACAGGAGACCCAGTACTTC
NA | TRBJ1-3 | TRBV7-9 | NA | CASSPGDSGNTIYF | TGTGCCAGCAGCCCGGGGGACTCTGGAAACACCATATATTTT
TRBD1 | TRBJ1-1 | TRBV28 | NA | CASSLGGTGGSTEAFF | TGTGCCAGCAGTTTAGGAGGGACAGGGGGTAGCACTGAAGCTTTCTTT
TRBD1 | TRBJ1-2 | TRBV28 | NA | CASSSQGAGYTF | TGTGCCAGCAGCTCGCAGGGGGCTGGCTACACCTTC
NA | TRBJ1-5 | TRBV7-9 | NA | CASSPVGGIGQPQHF | TGTGCCAGCAGCCCTGTTGGGGGGATTGGCCAGCCCCAGCATTTT
NA | TRBJ2-7 | TRBV19 | NA | CASSIGGGTVYEQYF | TGTGCCAGTAGTATAGGAGGGGGGACAGTCTACGAGCAGTACTTC
NA | TRBJ2-5 | TRBV18 | NA | CASSPVAGETQYF | TGTGCCAGCTCACCAGTGGCGGGAGAGACCCAGTACTTC
TRBD2 | TRBJ2-3 | TRBV19 | NA | CASSVISGGAADTQYF | TGTGCCAGTAGTGTAATAAGCGGGGGGGCCGCAGATACGCAGTATTTT
NA | TRBJ2-2 | TRBV28 | NA | CASSRSGKNTGELFF | TGTGCCAGCAGCCGATCAGGGAAGAACACCGGGGAGCTGTTTTTT
NA | TRBJ2-7 | TRBV5-1 | NA | CASSSRGLLSYEQYF | TGCGCCAGCAGCTCGCGGGGGCTCCTCTCCTACGAGCAGTACTTC
NA | TRBJ1-1 | TRBV5-1 | NA | CASSPAGRDNTEAFF | TGCGCCAGCAGCCCCGCCGGGCGGGATAACACTGAAGCTTTCTTT
NA | TRBJ2-7 | TRBV14 | NA | CASSQDEAIPYEQYF | TGTGCCAGCAGCCAAGATGAAGCGATACCTTACGAGCAGTACTTC
TRBD1 | TRBJ1-3 | TRBV19 | NA | CASTRQGTTGNTIYF | TGTGCCAGTACGCGACAGGGAACTACTGGAAACACCATATATTTT
NA | TRBJ1-2 | TRBV2 | NA | CASSAVGGSGYTF | TGTGCCAGCAGCGCCGTCGGGGGGAGTGGCTACACCTTC
NA | TRBJ1-1 | TRBV5-1 | NA | CASTGGSMNTEAFF | TGCGCCAGCACGGGGGGGTCGATGAACACTGAAGCTTTCTTT
NA | TRBJ1-1 | TRBV9 | NA | CASSVAAQITEAFF | TGTGCCAGCAGCGTAGCGGCACAGATCACTGAAGCTTTCTTT
TRBD1 | TRBJ2-7 | TRBV6-5 | once | CASSSPAGTGVYEQYF | TGTGCCAGCAGTTCACCGGCCGGGACAGGGGTATACGAGCAGTACTTC
NA | TRBJ1-5 | TRBV30 | NA | CAWGVRGNQPQHF | TGTGCCTGGGGTGTCAGGGGCAATCAGCCCCAGCATTTT
TRBD1 | TRBJ2-7 | TRBV7-8 | NA | CASSRTWDSTYEQYF | TGTGCCAGCAGCCGGACGTGGGACAGCACCTACGAGCAGTACTTC
NA | TRBJ2-7 | TRBV5-1 | once | CASSLARKEGEQYF | TGCGCCAGCAGCTTGGCTCGCAAGGAGGGCGAGCAGTACTTC
NA | TRBJ1-2 | TRBV19 | NA | CASSIGRPRGGGYTF | TGTGCCAGTAGTATAGGAAGGCCCCGCGGAGGAGGCTACACCTTC
NA | TRBJ2-7 | TRBV7-2 | NA | CASSLDDWSYEQYF | TGTGCCAGCAGCTTAGATGACTGGTCCTACGAGCAGTACTTC
NA | TRBJ2-6 | TRBV19 | NA | CASSPPGGGANVLTF | TGTGCCAGTAGTCCCCCCGGGGGTGGGGCCAACGTCCTGACTTTC
NA | TRBJ1-5 | TRBV19 | NA | CASSIDRYSNQPQHF | TGTGCCAGTAGCATCGACAGGTATAGCAATCAGCCCCAGCATTTT
TRBD1 | TRBJ1-3 | TRBV9 | once | CASSVQDRVGNTIYF | TGTGCCAGCAGCGTACAGGACAGGGTTGGAAACACCATATATTTT
NA | TRBJ2-7 | TRBV5-4 | NA | CASSLRTRSSYEQYF | TGTGCCAGCAGCTTGCGTACGAGAAGCTCCTACGAGCAGTACTTC
NA | TRBJ1-2 | TRBV7-9 | NA | CASSLQGNGYTF | TGTGCCAGCAGCTTACAGGGAAACGGCTACACCTTC